This TCR beta chain was sequenced during a study of Ad26.COV2.S vaccination and SARS-CoV-2 variants. Study-level points and caveats: Researchers reported similar non-spike TCR breadth in vaccine and placebo recipients. The placebo group had lower spike-specific TCR breadth than the vaccine recipients did. Responses of spike-specific T cells (both CD8+ and CD4+) reportedly showed substantial breadth after vaccination.

The germline V gene encodes CDR1 MNHEY and CDR2 SVGAGI. The V end lost 6 bases, the J end lost 2 bases, and 11 bases lay between the germline ends. The CDR3 runs 13 residues. Clones were read by immunoSEQ multiplex PCR, and TCRdb kept only the in-frame ones, dropping some. The top ten hold roughly a sixth of the sample, which has about 100,000 clones, around 82% seen once. About this clone itself: What it binds is unknown.

Sequencing was performed on peripheral blood, taken after recovery from COVID-19. The J gene is TRBJ2-7, the V gene TRBV6-5; TRBD1 is a possible D gene (5 bases). The TCR was taken from a human donor who had recovered from COVID-19. CDR3 in amino acids: CASSKSGTYEQYF. CDR3 DNA: TGTGCCAGCAGCAAATCAGGGACCTACGAGCAGTACTTC.